This T cell receptor (beta chain) was sequenced in a study of T cell responses to AZD1222 COVID-19 vaccine. Using immunoSEQ multiplex PCR, the repertoire was profiled, and TCRdb retains in-frame clones only, with some absent. In the table there are 150,000 or so clones, more than 70% of which are singletons. Study-wide points: It was only after the peak T cell response that any repertoires were sampled. Among vaccine-associated CD4 TCRs, coverage spanned spike, with dominance at 160-218 and 743-854.

As for this clone: Its antigen is not identified.

The CDR3 contains 17 residues. The trim removed 5 bases at V and 4 bases at J, leaving 12 bases unmatched. Germline V CDR1 and CDR2: MDHEN, SYDVKM. This sample comprised peripheral blood, obtained on day 0 of AZD1222 vaccination. This sequence joins TRBV28 and TRBJ2-3, with TRBD2 matching over 10 bases. This sequence was found in an adult in good health. As DNA, the CDR3 is TGTGCCAGCAGTCGACCGTCCGGACTAGCGGCCTCAGATACGCAGTATTTT. This translates into CASSRPSGLAASDTQYF.